These 24 T cell receptor beta chains share one sample of origin, sequenced in a study of T cell responses to AZD1222 COVID-19 vaccine. Some clones are missing from TCRdb's copy, which holds only in-frame ones; the method was immunoSEQ multiplex PCR. The sample has roughly 120,000 clones; roughly 90% are singletons. The material was peripheral blood, obtained on day 0 of AZD1222 vaccination. These receptors originate from an adult in good health.

The chain employs TRBV11-3 and TRBJ2-7; 9 bases fit TRBD2. The CDR3 loop spans 15 amino acids. The junction had 6 bases not matched to a gene; V was cut back by 5 bases and J by 1 base. Germline CDR1 and CDR2: SGHNT and YENEEA. CDR3 protein: CASSPGTSRSYEQYV. CDR3 DNA sequence: TGTGCCAGCAGCCCCGGGACTAGCCGTTCCTACGAGCAGTACGTC.

The chain employs TRBV18 and TRBJ1-1; D is undetermined. The CDR3 runs 14 residues. Between the trimmed V and J ends, which lost 2 bases and 0 bases, there was a span of 7 bases. Germline V gives CDR1 KGHSH, CDR2 LQKENI. The CDR3 loop reads CASSPKRLNTEAFF. The DNA for the CDR3 is TGTGCCAGCTCACCAAAACGGTTGAACACTGAAGCTTTCTTT.

The V gene is TRBV24-1, the J gene TRBJ1-5; D uncertain. The V and J ends lost 5 bases and 4 bases respectively, with 5 bases between them. This CDR3 spans 12 amino acids. The V gene's germline CDR1 is KGHDR and CDR2 SFDVKD. Written as DNA, the CDR3 is TGTGCCACCAGTGCCGGAAATCAGCCCCAGCATTTT. This encodes CATSAGNQPQHF.

V gene TRBV2 combines with J gene TRBJ1-4, with 8 bases identical to TRBD1. With 6 bases clipped from V and 3 bases from J, the junction kept 3 bases outside the gene matches. Germline V CDR1 and CDR2: SNHLY, FYNNEI. This CDR3 is built from 14 residues. CDR3 in amino acids: CASSPTGANEKLFF. The CDR3 DNA is TGTGCCAGCAGCCCGACAGGGGCTAATGAAAAACTGTTTTTT.

This clone was observed once. The chain employs TRBV28 and TRBJ1-1, with TRBD1 identical over 8 bases. Germline lookup yields CDR1 MDHEN and CDR2 SYDVKM. V dropped 6 bases and J dropped 5; count of bases not matched to a gene: 11. The CDR3 sequence is 15 residues long. The CDR3 nucleotides read TGTGCCAGCAGCCCCCCAGGGGGCTGGCGAACTGAAGCTTTCTTT. Translating gives CASSPPGGWRTEAFF.

The V gene is TRBV28, the J gene TRBJ1-2, with 10 bases identical to TRBD1. Unmatched junction bases numbered 5, after V lost 7 bases and J lost 3 bases. CDR1 is MDHEN, CDR2 SYDVKM, per germline. The CDR3 consists of 14 residues. The CDR3 is CASTRDRGDYGYTF. CDR3 sequence (DNA): TGTGCCAGCACTCGGGACAGGGGCGACTATGGCTACACCTTC.

This chain links TRBV7-2 with TRBJ1-2; 8 bases are a match to TRBD1. This CDR3 spans 13 amino acids. The germline CDR1 and CDR2 sequences are SGHTA and FQGNSA. With V trimmed by 4 bases and J by 6 bases, 4 bases remained unmatched. This CDR3 is CASSSTGVDGYTF. In nucleotides, the CDR3 is TGTGCCAGCAGCTCGACAGGGGTGGATGGCTACACCTTC.

The genes are TRBV7-2 and TRBJ1-2, with 8 nucleotides matching TRBD1. CDR1 and CDR2 from the germline V gene are SGHTA and FQGNSA. The CDR3 consists of 14 residues. The V and J ends lost 6 bases and 6 bases, in that order; junction bases with no gene match: 9. The CDR3 loop is CASRDPGTGHGYTF. CDR3 sequence (DNA): TGTGCCAGCAGAGACCCCGGGACAGGACATGGCTACACCTTC.

This clone was seen only once. This chain connects TRBV6-5 to TRBJ2-7, with a possible D match to TRBD1 (6 bases). The germline V and J ends were trimmed by 6 bases and 3 bases, with 15 bases remaining between them. The CDR3 spans 14 residues. The germline CDR1 and CDR2 sequences are MNHEY and SVGAGI. CDR3 nucleotide sequence: TGTGCCAGCAGCCGAAACAGGGTAGGCTACGAGCAGTACTTC. The encoded protein is CASSRNRVGYEQYF.

The V call is TRBV7-3, the J call TRBJ2-7; the D is unclear. This CDR3 contains 13 residues. Trimming shortened V by 3 bases and J by 6 bases, and 12 bases separated the two germline ends. Germline assignment: CDR1 SGHTA and CDR2 FQGTGA. In DNA, the CDR3 is TGTGCCAGCAGCTTGGGCCTAGGTGGCGAGCAGTACTTC. Protein: CASSLGLGGEQYF.

This chain connects TRBV5-6 to TRBJ2-5; D is tentatively TRBD1 or TRBD2 (5 bases each). Trimming took 0 bases from V and 1 from J, leaving 13 bases between them. This CDR3 comprises 16 residues. Germline CDR1 reads SGHDT; CDR2 reads YYEEEE. CDR3 coding DNA: TGTGCCAGCAGCTTGGACGGGCCAGGGAGCCAAGAGACCCAGTACTTC. Its translation: CASSLDGPGSQETQYF.

The chain employs TRBV7-7 and TRBJ2-3, with D tentatively TRBD2 (7 bases). Germline lookup yields CDR1 SSHAT and CDR2 FNYEAQ (reference sequence). CDR3 size: 15 residues. The V and J ends lost 3 bases and 3 bases respectively, with 13 bases between them. CDR3 DNA sequence: TGTGCCAGCAGCTTGGGGGCTAGCGGAACAGATACGCAGTATTTT. It specifies CASSLGASGTDTQYF.

A few counts support this clone. The chain couples TRBV4-2 to TRBJ2-2; D remains unclear. The CDR3 loop spans 15 amino acids. V lost 4 bases, J lost 4 bases, and 13 bases lay in between. CDR1 and CDR2 (germline): LGHNA, YNFKEQ. CDR3 in DNA: TGTGCCAGCAGCCCACCTAACCCGGGCACCGGGGAGCTGTTTTTT. Protein product: CASSPPNPGTGELFF.

The CDR3 protein is CASSLAGRTEAFF. The DNA for the CDR3 is TGTGCCAGCAGCTTGGCAGGGAGGACTGAAGCTTTCTTT. This chain joins TRBV11-1 and TRBJ1-1; the D gene is possibly TRBD1 (5 bases). There are 13 residues in the CDR3. V gave up 3 bases and J gave up 5 bases, with 10 bases separating them. Per the germline V gene, CDR1 is SGHAT and CDR2 is FQDESV (reference sequence).

The CDR3 is CASSSGRGNTEAFF. The CDR3 DNA sequence: TGTGCCAGCAGCTCAGGCAGGGGGAACACTGAAGCTTTCTTT. The chain links TRBV7-8 to TRBJ1-1; D is possibly TRBD1 (6 bases). Germline V CDR1 and CDR2: SGHVS, FQNEAQ. CDR3 length equals 14 residues. V dropped 4 bases and J dropped 1 base, with 10 bases sitting between them. The full variable domain, in which reference TRBV7-8 and TRBJ1-1 provide the parts outside the CDR3, is GAGVSQSPRYKVAKRGQDVALRCDPISGHVSLFWYQQALGQGPEFLTYFQNEAQLDKSGLPSDRFFAERPEGSVSTLKIQRTQQEDSAVYLCASSSGRGNTEAFFGQGTRLTVV.

V gene TRBV3-1 (or the pseudogene TRBV3-2) combines with J gene TRBJ1-1; no definite D call. The CDR3 is 11 residues long. V dropped 3 bases and J dropped 11 bases, with 10 bases sitting between them. CDR1 and CDR2 (germline): LGHDT, YNNKEL (reference sequence). CDR3 region: CASSHSSEAFF. The CDR3 bases are TGTGCCAGCAGCCATAGCAGTGAGGCTTTCTTT.

Sample share makes this clone hyperexpanded. The genes are TRBV7-2 and TRBJ1-5, with 7 bases lining up with TRBD1. Germline CDR1 is SGHTA and CDR2 is FQGNSA. Trimming at V came to 1 base and at J to 5 bases, leaving 5 bases not matched to a gene. CDR3 length equals 15 residues. The CDR3 region has the DNA TGTGCCAGCAGCTTAGAGGGAACAGGGGATCAGCCCCAGCATTTT. It yields the protein CASSLEGTGDQPQHF.

The V call is TRBV19, the J call TRBJ2-7, with a tentative D call TRBD1 (6 bases). Trimming shortened V by 2 bases and J by 4 bases, and 15 bases separated the two germline ends. The length of the CDR3 is 15 residues. Per the germline V gene, CDR1 is LNHDA and CDR2 is SQIVND (reference sequence). The DNA for the CDR3 is TGTGCCAGTAGTATAAGAGGTGGACAGTCATACGAGCAGTACGTC. Protein sequence: CASSIRGGQSYEQYV.

The chain joins TRBV7-6 to TRBJ2-7; D is uncertain. The V gene's germline CDR1 is SGHVS and CDR2 FNYEAQ. V was clipped by 5 bases and J by 4 bases, with 9 bases between them. The CDR3 spans 12 residues. CDR3 in amino acids: CASSRTAYEQYF. The CDR3 DNA reads TGTGCCAGCAGCCGCACCGCTTACGAGCAGTACTTC. Full variable domain (rest looked up from reference TRBV7-6 and TRBJ2-7): GAGVSQSPRYKVTKRGQDVALRCDPISGHVSLYWYRQALGQGPEFLTYFNYEAQQDKSGLPNDRFSAERPEGSISTLTIQRTEQRDSAMYRCASSRTAYEQYFGPGTRLTVT.

The gene calls are TRBV12-3 or TRBV12-4 and TRBJ1-1; D is ambiguous. CDR3 size: 12 residues. The ends were cut back, 1 base at V and 6 bases at J, with 6 bases in the middle. This chain's CDR3 is CASSLVRAEAFF. CDR3 nucleotide sequence: TGTGCCAGCAGTTTAGTCCGGGCTGAAGCTTTCTTT.

J is TRBJ2-7 and V is TRBV7-8, with D maybe TRBD1 (5 bases). Trimming cost V 1 base and J 6 bases, with 13 bases left between them. Germline-derived CDR1 and CDR2 are SGHVS and FQNEAQ. This CDR3 region has 14 residues. As DNA, the CDR3 is TGTGCCAGCAGCTTAGTTCCAGGGTACCCCGAGCAGTACTTC. This codes for CASSLVPGYPEQYF.

V usage is TRBV30 and J usage is TRBJ1-2; the D gene is possibly TRBD1 (6 bases). CDR1 GTSNPN and CDR2 SVGIG come from the germline V gene (reference sequence). This CDR3 has 12 amino acids. As DNA, the CDR3 is TGTGCTTGGGGGGCGCGAACGGGTGGCTACACCTTC. Residues: CAWGARTGGYTF.

The gene calls are TRBV5-4 and TRBJ2-2; D is possibly TRBD2 (5 bases). CDR3 length: 16 amino acids. V lost 3 bases and J 0 bases, leaving 12 bases between the germline ends. Per the germline V gene, CDR1 is SGHNT and CDR2 is YYREEE (reference sequence). CDR3 sequence: CASSWERSSNTGELFF. The CDR3 DNA reads TGTGCCAGCAGCTGGGAGCGGAGCTCGAACACCGGGGAGCTGTTTTTT.

V is TRBV19 and J is TRBJ1-2; D is ambiguous. The CDR3 spans 13 residues. Trimming shortened V by 1 base and J by 8 bases, and 11 bases separated the two germline ends. Germline values: CDR1 LNHDA, CDR2 SQIVND (reference sequence). The CDR3 DNA sequence: TGTGCCAGTAGTATAGGCCGGGTTCAAGGCTACACCTTC. It translates to CASSIGRVQGYTF.